This T cell receptor beta chain was retrieved from a study of T cell responses to AZD1222 COVID-19 vaccine (dated by TCRdb to about 2021). Study-level background: TCR sequencing covered roughly 230 trial participants: roughly 200 given two doses of AZD1222 and 26 given two doses of MenACWY control vaccine. Trial participants were enrolled by age into 18-55, 56-69 and 70-plus year subgroups, with around 140, 26 and 57 TCR-sequenced participants respectively. The investigation overall reported the following: Because no day 14 peak-response samples were available, repertoires were characterized only after the peak T cell response. After two AZD1222 doses, both the breadth and the depth of spike-specific TCRs were significantly higher than at day 0 and than in MenACWY recipients. The whole spike protein was spanned by vaccine-associated CD4 TCRs, and dominant responses were seen in regions 160-218 and 743-854. Reportedly, almost half of the unique spike-specific TCRs recognized epitopes lying outside the regions that are mutated in the B.1.351 and B.1.1.7 variants. In the small 56-69-year group, the increase in depth fell short of significance, most likely because of low power. Participants were mostly white British and included more females than males, and it was suggested by the authors that clonal diversity may have been underestimated. Conclusions about previously exposed vaccinees are limited because only six or seven AZD1222 recipients were SARS-CoV-2 seropositive at baseline.

The CDR3 numbers 15 residues from cysteine through phenylalanine. Only CDR3 DNA remains: 45 bases, in frame from the first base. CDR1 and CDR2, per the germline V gene, are ENHRY and SYGVKD. The V and J ends are trimmed by 4 bases and 0 bases, leaving 9 bases between them. With regard to this clone: Its target antigen remains unknown. Qualities for individual bases were not recorded, and no much larger clone is one base off.

The CDR3 regions of human TCRbeta chains were analyzed by immunosequencing. The paper's data handling went like this. Repertoire TCRs were checked for matches against a reference library of SARS-CoV-2-specific TCRs that had been generated using the MIRA antigen-specificity platform. Breadth was defined as the fraction of unique TCRs that were SARS-CoV-2-associated, and depth was defined as the fraction of total T cells that were SARS-CoV-2-associated. Using the MIRA data, each spike-specific TCR was mapped to the spike region that the TCR reacts to and placed in a CD4 or CD8 class. Log10-transformed breadth and depth values were compared by one-way ANOVA with Sidak's multiple comparisons tests. Held by TCRdb, this immuneACCESS table contains in-frame sequences only and omits some clones. Under half of the omission traces to an unresolved V gene where checked; the cause of the rest is unknown. That table furnishes V, J and clone size, whereas the DNA furnished D and trimming. In this sample the table shows some 150,000 clones, about 88% of which occur a single time. The ten most abundant clones make up more than 3% of the sample.

The time point label, read with the paper, signifies: about 28 days (+/-7) after the second vaccine dose. AZD1222 recipients with second doses at about 4 weeks or about 12 weeks were pooled, because spike-specific TCR depth and breadth did not differ between schedules. Samples from vaccinated people were obtained from the UK trials COV001 and COV002, which included a single-blind randomized controlled phase 2/3 trial of AZD1222 (ChAdOx1 nCoV-19) in healthy adults. For TCRbeta chain sequencing, PBMC samples from trial participants were taken at day 0 and at day 28 after the second dose. This material consisted of peripheral blood, taken 28 days after the second AZD1222 dose. Recombination linked TRBV10-3 to TRBJ2-2, with no D gene named confidently. The TCR sequence derives from an adult who received the AZD1222 COVID-19 vaccine. The CDR3 region has the sequence CAISVRVPNTGELFF. The DNA reads as follows: TGTGCCATCAGTGTTAGGGTCCCGAACACCGGGGAGCTGTTTTTT.